This entry lists 18 T cell receptor beta chains sequenced from one sample in a study of beta chain features in type 1 diabetes. Investigators reverse transcribed all isolated RNA, so they sequenced expressed TCRB transcripts. Method: immunoSEQ multiplex PCR; TCRdb's copy keeps in-frame clones and lacks some. The data hold hundreds of thousands of clones, with roughly a sixth observed a single time. The specimen was naive CD4+ T cells from blood. Source of these receptors: a man aged 18 to 29 in good health.

There are a few counts of this clone. V usage is TRBV30 and J usage is TRBJ1-3; D not certain. The CDR3 covers 13 residues. Germline V gene data show CDR1 as GTSNPN and CDR2 as SVGIG (reference sequence). V was trimmed by 5 bases and J by 7 bases, leaving 15 bases between them. CDR3: CAWALGLGNTIYF. The CDR3 coding sequence is TGTGCCTGGGCCCTCGGTCTGGGGAACACCATATATTTT.

This clone has just a few counts. This rearrangement joins TRBV5-1 to TRBJ2-7, with 7 bases matching TRBD1. The trim removed 3 bases at V and 3 bases at J, leaving 3 bases unmatched. Germline CDR1 is SGHRS and CDR2 is YFSETQ. CDR3 length: 13 residues. Here the CDR3 DNA reads TGCGCCAGCAGCTGGGGACAGTTCTACGAGCAGTACTTC. Amino acid sequence: CASSWGQFYEQYF.

DNA of the CDR3: TGTGCCAGCAGTTTACGACTACTGTACCAAGAGACCCAGTACTTC. Its translation: CASSLRLLYQETQYF. V and J are TRBV6-5 and TRBJ2-5; a possible D gene is TRBD2 (5 bases). This CDR3 is built from 15 residues. Trimming removed 4 bases from V and 0 bases from J, with 12 bases in between. Per the germline V gene, CDR1 is MNHEY and CDR2 is SVGAGI.

The CDR3 region is CASSYSGQIKNIQYF. Here the CDR3 DNA reads TGTGCCAGCAGTTACTCCGGCCAGATCAAAAACATTCAGTACTTC. The gene calls are TRBV6-5 and TRBJ2-4; no clear D gene. Germline V gene lookup returns CDR1 MNHEY and CDR2 SVGAGI. V dropped 0 bases and J dropped 3 bases, with 9 bases sitting between them. The length of the CDR3 is 15 residues.

V and J are TRBV11-2 and TRBJ2-7; D gene ambiguous. CDR1 SGHAT and CDR2 FQNNGV come from the germline V gene. CDR3 size: 13 residues. V lost 5 bases, J lost 4 bases, and 12 bases lay in between. The CDR3 loop is CASSDNPYYEQYF. In DNA, the CDR3 is TGTGCCAGCAGCGACAACCCCTATTACGAGCAGTACTTC.

This clone has a handful of counts. The CDR3 nucleotides read TGTGCCAGCAGCGTCCGAGCGGGAGTGGGCGAGCAGTACTTC. It codes for CASSVRAGVGEQYF. The chain uses TRBV9 and TRBJ2-7, with TRBD2 matching 8 bases. Losses at the gene ends were 2 bases for V and 6 bases for J; bases not matched to a gene: 7. This CDR3 region has 14 residues. Germline CDR1 SGDLS, CDR2 YYNGEE.

This clone was recorded a few times. This rearrangement joins TRBV5-1 to TRBJ2-3, with TRBD2 matching over 11 bases. Per germline, CDR1 SGHRS and CDR2 YFSETQ. CDR3 size: 16 residues. V was clipped by 4 bases and J by 2 bases; unmatched bases: 6. The chain's CDR3 is CASSPPGLAATDTQYF. As DNA, the CDR3 is TGCGCCAGCAGCCCCCCGGGACTAGCGGCCACAGATACGCAGTATTTT.

On this clone itself: The same CDR3 arises from other DNA sequences in this sample as well. This chain connects TRBV12-5 to TRBJ2-7, with unresolved D. The length of the CDR3 is 11 residues. Trimming took off 6 bases at V and 7 bases at J, with 10 bases between the two ends. In germline, CDR1 is LGHNT, CDR2 FRNRAP. The CDR3 sequence is CASGLGREQYF. The CDR3 coding sequence is TGTGCTAGTGGGCTCGGAAGGGAGCAGTACTTC.

This clone was observed a few times. At one boundary the junction diverges from the germline segment, which might be a read error. This sequence joins TRBV11-2 and TRBJ2-1; TRBD1 might be the D (5 bases). Germline loops: CDR1 SGHAT, CDR2 FQNNGV. The CDR3 spans 13 residues. CDR3 coding DNA: TGTGCCAGCAGCTTACTCGACAGTGCGACTCGCCTCTTC. It specifies CASSLLDSATRLF.

This chain joins TRBV7-2 and TRBJ2-6, with a possible D match to TRBD2 (5 bases). The length of the CDR3 is 17 residues. CDR1 SGHTA and CDR2 FQGNSA come from the germline V gene. The V gene lost 0 bases and the J gene lost 1 base, with 10 bases spanning the gap. The CDR3 DNA sequence: TGTGCCAGCAGCTTAGCGCGGGCCCTTTCTGGGGCCAACGTCCTGACTTTC. Translated, it gives CASSLARALSGANVLTF.

This clone was seen more than once but under ten times. The chain's CDR3 is CASSRVSAASTNEKLFF. CDR3 bases: TGTGCCAGCAGCCGGGTCAGTGCTGCGTCAACTAATGAAAAACTGTTTTTT. The chain carries TRBV5-4 and TRBJ1-4, with no clear D. Germline assignment: CDR1 SGHNT and CDR2 YYREEE (reference sequence). Trimming left V 4 bases short and J 0 bases short, with 16 bases between. This CDR3 spans 17 amino acids. Full variable domain (outside the CDR3, taken from reference TRBV5-4 and TRBJ1-4): ETGVTQSPTHLIKTRGQQVTLRCSSQSGHNTVSWYQQALGQGPQFIFQYYREEENGRGNFPPRFSGLQFPNYSSELNVNALELDDSALYLCASSRVSAASTNEKLFFGSGTQLSVL.

This clone was observed a few times. The chain is built from TRBV29-1 and TRBJ1-1, with TRBD1 as a possible D gene (5 bases). CDR3 length equals 13 residues. V was shortened by 6 bases and J by 4 bases, with 15 bases between the two germline ends. Germline CDR1 SQVTM, CDR2 ANQGSEA. The CDR3 DNA reads TGCAGCGTGGAGGGGAGGATGGGCACTGAAGCTTTCTTT. Translation gives CSVEGRMGTEAFF.

CDR3 region: CASSFTQGLNTEAFF. The DNA for the CDR3 is TGTGCCAGCAGCTTCACCCAGGGACTGAACACTGAAGCTTTCTTT. The gene calls are TRBV7-9 and TRBJ1-1; D perhaps matches TRBD1 (5 bases). Per the germline V gene, CDR1 is SEHNR and CDR2 is FQNEAQ (reference sequence). This CDR3 has 15 amino acids. V shed 3 bases and J shed 0 bases, with 11 bases lying between them.

This clone appeared a few times. CDR3 sequence: CASSSFGGHLNTEAFF. The CDR3 nucleotides read TGTGCCAGCAGCTCCTTCGGCGGACACCTGAACACTGAAGCTTTCTTT. This chain connects TRBV7-2 to TRBJ1-1; a possible D gene is TRBD1 (5 bases). Trimming took 4 bases from V and 0 from J, leaving 15 bases between them. The CDR3 is made up of 16 amino acids. CDR1 and CDR2 from the germline V gene are SGHTA and FQGNSA.

The chain joins TRBV5-1 to TRBJ2-3; 9 bases are a match to TRBD1. CDR1 and CDR2 from the germline V gene are SGHRS and YFSETQ. Trimming removed 2 bases from V and 3 bases from J; junction bases left unmatched: 7. The length of the CDR3 is 16 residues. In DNA form, the CDR3 reads TGCGCCAGCAGCTTAGGACAGGGGTCGGGGACAGATACGCAGTATTTT. It yields the protein CASSLGQGSGTDTQYF.

This clone came up a few times. The CDR3 is CASRASSTDTQYF. CDR3 nucleotide sequence: TGTGCCAGCAGGGCCTCGAGCACAGATACGCAGTATTTT. The gene calls are TRBV25-1 and TRBJ2-3; D is ambiguous. The V gene lost 6 bases and the J gene lost 0 bases, with 7 bases spanning the gap. CDR1 and CDR2 (germline): MGHDK, SYGVNS. There are 13 residues in the CDR3.

The chain is built from TRBV30 and TRBJ1-2; 11 positions agree with TRBD1. Germline V lookup: CDR1 GTSNPN, CDR2 SVGIG (reference sequence). J was trimmed by 5 bases and V by 2 bases; bases with no gene match: 13. The CDR3 loop spans 17 amino acids. The CDR3 sequence is CAWSTRLTGTGGYGYTF. The CDR3 region has the DNA TGTGCCTGGAGTACCAGACTAACCGGGACAGGGGGATATGGCTACACCTTC.

This clone appeared a few times. Written as DNA, the CDR3 is TGTGCCAGTAGGGCCTGGCTAGCGAACAATGAGCAGTTCTTC. Translation: CASRAWLANNEQFF. V and J are TRBV19 and TRBJ2-1; possibly TRBD2 for D (6 bases). The CDR3 runs 14 residues. Trimming removed 6 bases at V and 5 bases at J, with 14 bases between. The V gene's germline CDR1 is LNHDA and CDR2 SQIVND (reference sequence).